This T cell receptor beta chain was sequenced during a study of shared clonotypes between healthy human individuals. About the study: Aged 18 to 49, the donors were two women and a few men.

The germline V gene has CDR1 MDHEN and CDR2 SYDVKM. Trimming took 7 bases from V and 6 from J, leaving 9 bases between them. The CDR3 sequence is 12 residues long. The table came from immunoSEQ multiplex PCR; TCRdb's copy has only in-frame clones and leaves some out. The sample includes about 2 million clones, 85% to 95% seen only once; the top ten take 0.13%. Note on this clone: As yet, its antigen is unknown.

Study-wide points: Rarefaction analysis demonstrated incomplete sorted-subset sequencing notwithstanding large depth. Shared clonotypes: approximately 4.5% naive CD4, around 4% naive CD8, less than 2.5% memory CD4, approximately 0.4% memory CD8.

Sample: naive CD4+ T cells sorted from blood. Subset indicated: CD45RA+ positively selected. The origin of this receptor is a man aged 18 to 30 in good health. This chain joins TRBV28 and TRBJ1-4, with unresolved D. CDR3 residues: CASNNLYEKLFF. The CDR3 coding sequence is TGTGCCAGCAACAATCTATATGAAAAACTGTTTTTT.